The rows below give T cell receptor beta chains drawn from one sample of a study of T cells after yellow fever vaccination. TCRdb processed the 5' RACE reads anew with MiXCR; each CDR3 protein has one entry. The data show about 260,000 distinct CDR3 sequences, 13% seen once. Sequencing was performed on CD4+ T cells sorted from PBMCs, taken 45 days after the yellow fever booster vaccination. Receptors were obtained from a man aged 30 to 39 who received the YFV17D yellow fever vaccine. The CDR3 runs from the conserved cysteine through the conserved F or W. The D gene is left open where the match is weak. Clone size appears in some rows only: once, few, many, or a class for an expanded clone.

cdr3_aa: CASSLGGSGSLQFF; cdr3_nt: TGCGCCAGCAGCTTGGGGGGGAGCGGGAGTTTGCAGTTCTTC; clone_size: few; d_call: TRBD2; v_call: TRBV5-1; j_call: TRBJ2-1
cdr3_aa: CASSHGTSGRNEQFF; cdr3_nt: TGTGCCAGCAGTCACGGGACTAGCGGGAGGAATGAGCAGTTCTTC; clone_size: NA; d_call: TRBD2; v_call: TRBV25-1; j_call: TRBJ2-1
cdr3_aa: CAISATGLQHSYNEQFF; cdr3_nt: TGTGCCATCAGTGCCACAGGACTCCAACACTCCTACAATGAGCAGTTCTTC; clone_size: NA; d_call: NA; v_call: TRBV10-3; j_call: TRBJ2-1
cdr3_aa: CASSFPSGRASGEQFF; cdr3_nt: TGTGCCAGCAGCTTTCCGAGCGGGAGGGCCTCAGGAGAGCAGTTCTTC; clone_size: few; d_call: TRBD2; v_call: TRBV7-9; j_call: TRBJ2-1
cdr3_aa: CAISESLYEQYF; cdr3_nt: TGTGCCATCAGTGAGTCGTTGTACGAGCAGTACTTC; clone_size: few; d_call: NA; v_call: TRBV10-3; j_call: TRBJ2-7
cdr3_aa: CASSPQGVDGYTF; cdr3_nt: TGTGCCAGCAGCCCGCAGGGGGTAGATGGCTACACCTTC; clone_size: NA; d_call: TRBD1; v_call: TRBV11-2; j_call: TRBJ1-2
cdr3_aa: CASSYSSIGTGELFF; cdr3_nt: TGTGCCAGCAGTTACTCGAGTATAGGCACCGGGGAGCTGTTTTTT; clone_size: NA; d_call: NA; v_call: TRBV6-5; j_call: TRBJ2-2
cdr3_aa: CASSPPGGQGNSPLHF; cdr3_nt: TGTGCCAGCTCACCACCGGGGGGACAGGGTAATTCACCCCTCCACTTT; clone_size: few; d_call: TRBD1; v_call: TRBV18; j_call: TRBJ1-6
cdr3_aa: CSVDRGRTEAFF; cdr3_nt: TGCAGCGTGGACAGGGGGCGTACTGAAGCTTTCTTT; clone_size: many; d_call: TRBD1; v_call: TRBV29-1; j_call: TRBJ1-1
cdr3_aa: CASSQATSGRTGELFF; cdr3_nt: TGCGCCAGCAGCCAGGCGACTAGCGGGAGGACCGGGGAGCTGTTTTTT; clone_size: NA; d_call: TRBD2; v_call: TRBV5-1; j_call: TRBJ2-2
cdr3_aa: CASSSLRDRAAFF; cdr3_nt: TGTGCCAGCAGCTCACTCCGGGACAGGGCTGCTTTCTTT; clone_size: NA; d_call: TRBD1; v_call: TRBV7-9; j_call: TRBJ1-1
cdr3_aa: CASSQGLVSLYEQYF; cdr3_nt: TGCGCCAGCAGCCAAGGACTAGTGAGTCTTTACGAGCAGTACTTC; clone_size: few; d_call: NA; v_call: TRBV4-3; j_call: TRBJ2-7
cdr3_aa: CASSLGSSGGRQFF; cdr3_nt: TGTGCCAGCAGCCTCGGAAGTTCTGGCGGGAGGCAGTTCTTC; clone_size: few; d_call: TRBD2; v_call: TRBV7-9; j_call: TRBJ2-1
cdr3_aa: CSASPYPNYGYTF; cdr3_nt: TGCAGTGCTAGCCCCTACCCCAACTATGGCTACACCTTC; clone_size: few; d_call: NA; v_call: TRBV20-1; j_call: TRBJ1-2
cdr3_aa: CASSHSPGVETQYF; cdr3_nt: TGTGCCAGCAGCCACAGCCCGGGAGTCGAGACCCAGTACTTC; clone_size: NA; d_call: NA; v_call: TRBV14; j_call: TRBJ2-5
cdr3_aa: CASSPVSSSGGYEQYF; cdr3_nt: TGCGCCAGCAGCCCCGTATCCTCTAGCGGGGGCTACGAGCAGTACTTC; clone_size: few; d_call: TRBD2; v_call: TRBV5-1; j_call: TRBJ2-7
cdr3_aa: CASSSSNSGIGSDTQYF; cdr3_nt: TGTGCCAGCAGCTCTTCCAACAGCGGGATCGGCAGTGATACGCAGTATTTT; clone_size: NA; d_call: TRBD2; v_call: TRBV7-2; j_call: TRBJ2-3
cdr3_aa: CSARDIQVRTGELFF; cdr3_nt: TGCAGTGCTAGAGATATCCAAGTGCGAACCGGGGAGCTGTTTTTT; clone_size: few; d_call: NA; v_call: TRBV20-1; j_call: TRBJ2-2
cdr3_aa: CASSQAASGRAQNIQYF; cdr3_nt: TGCGCCAGCAGCCAAGCTGCTAGCGGGAGAGCACAAAACATTCAGTACTTC; clone_size: few; d_call: TRBD2; v_call: TRBV4-3; j_call: TRBJ2-4
cdr3_aa: CASSLNAQGSYEQYF; cdr3_nt: TGCGCCAGCAGCTTAAACGCACAGGGCTCCTACGAGCAGTACTTC; clone_size: NA; d_call: NA; v_call: TRBV5-1; j_call: TRBJ2-7
cdr3_aa: CSGLGVGVSDTQYF; cdr3_nt: TGCAGCGGGCTCGGGGTTGGTGTATCAGATACGCAGTATTTT; clone_size: few; d_call: NA; v_call: TRBV29-1; j_call: TRBJ2-3
cdr3_aa: CASSLGWRDYDEQFF; cdr3_nt: TGTGCCAGCAGCTTAGGGTGGCGGGACTACGATGAGCAGTTCTTC; clone_size: NA; d_call: TRBD2; v_call: TRBV7-6; j_call: TRBJ2-1
cdr3_aa: CASSSRTQGPGYAIYF; cdr3_nt: TGTGCCAGCAGTTCCCGCACTCAGGGTCCCGGGTACGCCATATATTTT; clone_size: few; d_call: NA; v_call: TRBV12-3/TRBV12-4; j_call: TRBJ1-3
cdr3_aa: CASSYAPRATGELFF; cdr3_nt: TGTGCCAGCAGTTACGCTCCGCGGGCTACCGGGGAGCTGTTTTTT; clone_size: few; d_call: NA; v_call: TRBV6-5; j_call: TRBJ2-2
cdr3_aa: CASSLAGGKGIF; cdr3_nt: TGTGCCAGCAGCTTAGCAGGGGGGAAAGGGATCTTC; clone_size: NA; d_call: NA; v_call: TRBV13; j_call: TRBJ2-1
cdr3_aa: CASSFSSGAWNEQFF; cdr3_nt: TGTGCCAGCAGTTTTTCTAGCGGGGCCTGGAATGAGCAGTTCTTC; clone_size: NA; d_call: TRBD2; v_call: TRBV12-3/TRBV12-4; j_call: TRBJ2-1
cdr3_aa: CASSYLHGARNEQYF; cdr3_nt: TGTGCCAGCAGTTACCTCCACGGGGCCCGCAACGAGCAGTACTTC; clone_size: few; d_call: NA; v_call: TRBV6-2/TRBV6-3; j_call: TRBJ2-7
cdr3_aa: CSVSGRADNEQFF; cdr3_nt: TGCAGCGTTAGCGGGAGGGCCGACAATGAGCAGTTCTTC; clone_size: NA; d_call: TRBD2; v_call: TRBV29-1; j_call: TRBJ2-1
cdr3_aa: CSARPGTSGSWEQFF; cdr3_nt: TGCAGTGCTAGACCTGGGACTAGCGGGAGTTGGGAGCAGTTCTTC; clone_size: NA; d_call: TRBD2; v_call: TRBV20-1; j_call: TRBJ2-1
cdr3_aa: CASSLAGAGYEQYF; cdr3_nt: TGCGCCAGCAGCCTAGCGGGAGCGGGCTACGAGCAGTACTTC; clone_size: many; d_call: TRBD2; v_call: TRBV10-2; j_call: TRBJ2-7
cdr3_aa: CAIPSGKNTGELFF; cdr3_nt: TGTGCCATCCCTTCAGGGAAGAACACCGGGGAGCTGTTTTTT; clone_size: NA; d_call: NA; v_call: TRBV10-3; j_call: TRBJ2-2
cdr3_aa: CASSGSSGHESSGANVLTF; cdr3_nt: TGTGCGAGCAGCGGTAGTAGCGGGCATGAAAGCTCTGGGGCCAACGTCCTGACTTTC; clone_size: NA; d_call: NA; v_call: TRBV21-1; j_call: TRBJ2-6
cdr3_aa: CASSRAGATNTGELFF; cdr3_nt: TGTGCCAGCAGCCGTGCTGGAGCGACCAACACCGGGGAGCTGTTTTTT; clone_size: NA; d_call: NA; v_call: TRBV3-1; j_call: TRBJ2-2
cdr3_aa: CASSSYLAALESEQFF; cdr3_nt: TGTGCCAGCAGCTCCTACCTAGCGGCCCTAGAGAGCGAGCAGTTCTTC; clone_size: few; d_call: TRBD2; v_call: TRBV6-2/TRBV6-3; j_call: TRBJ2-1
cdr3_aa: CASNLWGAFF; cdr3_nt: TGTGCCAGCAACCTCTGGGGAGCTTTCTTT; clone_size: few; d_call: NA; v_call: TRBV5-8; j_call: TRBJ1-1
cdr3_aa: CASSQIVRQYF; cdr3_nt: TGTGCCAGCAGTCAAATAGTCAGGCAGTACTTC; clone_size: NA; d_call: NA; v_call: TRBV12-3/TRBV12-4; j_call: TRBJ2-7
cdr3_aa: CASSLGWGGVGYEQYF; cdr3_nt: TGTGCCAGCAGCTTAGGGTGGGGGGGGGTCGGCTACGAGCAGTACTTC; clone_size: few; d_call: TRBD2; v_call: TRBV7-6; j_call: TRBJ2-7
cdr3_aa: CASRGWLGFAPYQPGELFF; cdr3_nt: TGTGCCAGCAGGGGCTGGCTCGGTTTCGCACCCTACCAGCCCGGGGAGCTGTTTTTT; clone_size: NA; d_call: NA; v_call: TRBV6-4; j_call: TRBJ2-2
cdr3_aa: CASSFRSTYNEQFF; cdr3_nt: TGCGCCAGCAGCTTCCGGAGCACCTACAATGAGCAGTTCTTC; clone_size: NA; d_call: NA; v_call: TRBV5-1; j_call: TRBJ2-1
cdr3_aa: CSVSENTGELFF; cdr3_nt: TGCAGCGTTAGTGAGAACACCGGGGAGCTGTTTTTT; clone_size: few; d_call: NA; v_call: TRBV29-1; j_call: TRBJ2-2
cdr3_aa: CASSSLRAYEQYF; cdr3_nt: TGTGCCAGCAGCTCCTTAAGAGCCTACGAGCAGTACTTC; clone_size: many; d_call: NA; v_call: TRBV7-9; j_call: TRBJ2-7
cdr3_aa: CASSLAGLANGELFF; cdr3_nt: TGTGCCAGCAGCTTAGCGGGACTAGCTAACGGGGAGCTGTTTTTT; clone_size: many; d_call: TRBD2; v_call: TRBV7-2; j_call: TRBJ2-2
cdr3_aa: CATSDPRRGNTGELFF; cdr3_nt: TGTGCCACCAGTGATCCGAGGAGAGGGAACACCGGGGAGCTGTTTTTT; clone_size: few; d_call: NA; v_call: TRBV24-1; j_call: TRBJ2-2
cdr3_aa: CASSLFRRFGTSKVHNEQFF; cdr3_nt: TGTGCCAGCAGCTTATTTCGCCGCTTTGGGACTAGCAAAGTACACAATGAGCAGTTCTTC; clone_size: many; d_call: TRBD2; v_call: TRBV11-2; j_call: TRBJ2-1
cdr3_aa: CASSLDTWYEQYF; cdr3_nt: TGTGCCAGCAGTTTAGACACATGGTACGAGCAGTACTTC; clone_size: few; d_call: NA; v_call: TRBV12-3/TRBV12-4; j_call: TRBJ2-7
cdr3_aa: CASSLVRLSSYNEQFF; cdr3_nt: TGTGCCAGCAGCTTAGTAAGACTGAGCTCCTACAATGAGCAGTTCTTC; clone_size: NA; d_call: NA; v_call: TRBV7-2; j_call: TRBJ2-1